The 29 T cell receptor beta chains below come from one sample, sequenced in a study of T cells in Graves' hyperthyroidism and ophthalmopathy. There were TCR beta CDR3 regions amplified from RNA transcripts. RT-PCR in the first round (using the HTBI primer set) targeted the TCR CDR3. TCRdb used MiXCR to reprocess the multiplex PCR reads, holding one entry per CDR3 protein. Here the sample spans 500,000 to 650,000 distinct CDR3 sequences, less than 20% being singletons. Sequenced sample: blood. Receptor source: a man aged 40-50 years with Graves' ophthalmopathy.

Concerning this clonotype itself: This could be a read error, since a much larger clone is one nucleotide away. The chain couples TRBV28 to TRBJ1-5; no reliable D call. Germline-derived CDR1 and CDR2 are MDHEN and SYDVKM. The CDR3 runs 15 residues. The CDR3 is CARSLSRRKNQPQHF. CDR3 in DNA: TGTGCCAGGAGTTTGTCGCGGCGTAAGAATCAGCCCCAGCATTTT.

This chain joins TRBV6-5 and TRBJ1-1, with D unresolved. The CDR3 is made up of 13 amino acids. Germline CDR1 and CDR2: MNHEY and SVGAGI. V gave up 2 bases and J gave up 5 bases, with 9 bases separating them. DNA for the CDR3: TGTGCCAGCAGTTACGGGTCGGTGACTGAAGCTTTCTTT. This encodes CASSYGSVTEAFF.

The chain links TRBV20-1 to TRBJ1-4; no definite D call. The CDR3 has 15 residues. V lost 7 bases and J lost 2, with 17 bases in between. Germline loops: CDR1 DFQATT, CDR2 SNEGSKA (reference sequence). The DNA of the CDR3 is TGCAGTGTTATAGCTGCGACCGGGACTAATGAAAAACTGTTTTTT. Amino acids: CSVIAATGTNEKLFF.

The V and J genes are TRBV20-1 and TRBJ2-3; TRBD1 matches at 8 bases. The CDR3 is made up of 18 amino acids. Germline V gene data show CDR1 as DFQATT and CDR2 as SNEGSKA (reference sequence). J gave up 4 bases and V 1 base, and 16 bases lay outside the gene matches. This chain's CDR3 is CSARAEKQGVRGADTQYF. The DNA for the CDR3 is TGCAGTGCTAGAGCGGAAAAACAGGGGGTTCGTGGCGCAGATACGCAGTATTTT.

This chain uses TRBV5-1 with TRBJ2-1, with D tentatively TRBD2 (6 bases). V lost 3 bases and J lost 5, with 12 bases in between. The CDR3 contains 14 residues. Germline V gives CDR1 SGHRS, CDR2 YFSETQ. The chain's CDR3 is CASSWKAGNNEQFF. DNA of the CDR3: TGCGCCAGCAGCTGGAAGGCGGGGAACAATGAGCAGTTCTTC.

The rearrangement links TRBV5-1 to TRBJ2-1; 8 bases fit TRBD2. After removal of 4 bases from V and 0 bases from J, the junction contained 6 bases not matched to a gene. This CDR3 contains 16 residues. Per germline, CDR1 SGHRS and CDR2 YFSETQ. The CDR3 DNA sequence: TGCGCCAGCAGCCCAATAGCGGGGAGCTCCTACAATGAGCAGTTCTTC. It codes for CASSPIAGSSYNEQFF.

Comment on this clonotype: A read error may be the cause here, since a much bigger clone is one base away. This chain links TRBV2 with TRBJ1-1, with TRBD1 matching over 7 bases. Germline loops: CDR1 SNHLY, CDR2 FYNNEI. The CDR3 contains 13 residues. The trim removed 4 bases at V and 3 bases at J, leaving 2 bases unmatched. The CDR3 DNA reads as TGTGCCAGCAGTGGCGGACAGGACACTGAAGCTTTCTTT. It specifies CASSGGQDTEAFF.

This sequence joins TRBV11-2 and TRBJ2-3; the match to TRBD2 covers 16 bases. Looked up from germline, CDR1 is SGHAT and CDR2 is FQNNGV. CDR3 length equals 20 residues. The J segment lost 10 bases and the V segment lost 8 bases, leaving 24 bases of the junction unmatched. The CDR3, as DNA: TGTGCCAGCGGATACCCCCCTACCGGGACTAGCGGGAGGGCCAGTGTATCGCAGTATTTT. Translating gives CASGYPPTGTSGRASVSQYF. The full variable domain, with the rest looked up from reference TRBV11-2 and TRBJ2-3, is EAGVAQSPRYKIIEKRQSVAFWCNPISGHATLYWYQQILGQGPKLLIQFQNNGVVDDSQLPKDRFSAERLKGVDSTLKIQPAKLEDSAVYLCASGYPPTGTSGRASVSQYFGPGTRLTVL.

This clonotype was seen a handful of times. The chain joins TRBV11-1 to TRBJ2-1; 16 bases align to TRBD2. This CDR3 has 21 residues. CDR1 and CDR2 (germline): SGHAT, FQDESV (reference sequence). The junction had 10 bases not matched to a gene; V was cut back by 2 bases and J by 0 bases. CDR3 nucleotide sequence: TGTGCCAGCAGCTTATTGTTTGGGACTAGCGGGAGGGGGAGCTCCTACAATGAGCAGTTCTTC. Translation: CASSLLFGTSGRGSSYNEQFF.

This clonotype has ten or more counts. The chain combines TRBV10-2 with TRBJ2-5; 8 positions match TRBD2. Germline assignment: CDR1 WSHSY and CDR2 SAAADI. After removal of 3 bases from V and 5 bases from J, the junction contained 5 bases not matched to a gene. This CDR3 contains 14 residues. The CDR3: CASSDPGGVETQYF. The CDR3 DNA follows: TGCGCCAGCAGTGATCCGGGGGGGGTCGAGACCCAGTACTTC.

This clonotype appeared a single time. The chain uses TRBV9 and TRBJ2-7; D uncertain. There are 14 residues in the CDR3. Looked up from germline, CDR1 is SGDLS and CDR2 is YYNGEE. Trimming shortened V by 4 bases and J by 6 bases, and 17 bases separated the two germline ends. The CDR3 reads CASSLQPQPGEQYF. The CDR3, as DNA: TGTGCCAGCAGCCTCCAACCCCAACCAGGCGAGCAGTACTTC.

The sample holds many counts of this clonotype. The chain carries TRBV13 and TRBJ2-7, with 7 bases that match TRBD1. The CDR3 spans 17 residues. Germline CDR1 reads PRHDT; CDR2 reads FYEKMQ (reference sequence). J lost 6 bases, V lost 4 bases, and 18 bases had no gene match. The CDR3 nucleotides read TGTGCCAGCAGCTCATCCGGCCTCAGGGGGATAGCTATCGAGCAGTACTTC. It is translated as CASSSSGLRGIAIEQYF.

The chain has TRBV27 and TRBJ2-1; the match to TRBD2 covers 9 bases. Losses at the gene ends were 1 base for V and 5 bases for J; bases not matched to a gene: 9. The CDR3 loop spans 17 amino acids. Germline V gene lookup returns CDR1 MNHEY and CDR2 SMNVEV (reference sequence). The DNA of the CDR3 is TGTGCCAGCAGTTTATTGAGACTAGCGGAGAGAAACAATGAGCAGTTCTTC. Its protein product is CASSLLRLAERNNEQFF.

The J gene is TRBJ1-1, the V gene TRBV12-5; D call uncertain. Germline V CDR1 and CDR2: LGHNT, FRNRAP. This CDR3 spans 16 amino acids. Trimming removed 4 bases from V and 0 bases from J, with 15 bases in between. The CDR3 nucleotides are TGTGCTAGTGGTTCTCTAGCGGGCAGATTGAACACTGAAGCTTTCTTT. Translation: CASGSLAGRLNTEAFF.

This chain links TRBV28 with TRBJ2-5; the match to TRBD2 covers 13 bases. CDR1 MDHEN and CDR2 SYDVKM come from the germline V gene. This CDR3 has 16 residues. Trimming took 6 bases from V and 1 from J; bases not matched to a gene: 5. The CDR3 DNA reads as TGTGCCAGCAGCAAACTAGCGGGAGGGCTCCAAGAGACCCAGTACTTC. As protein: CASSKLAGGLQETQYF.

The V call is TRBV7-3, the J call TRBJ2-6, with TRBD1 matching over 7 bases. The CDR3 sequence is 15 residues long. Trimming removed 5 bases from V and 4 bases from J; junction bases left unmatched: 5. CDR1 is SGHTA and CDR2 is FQGTGA in the germline V gene. The CDR3 sequence is CASSATGVGANVLTF. DNA for the CDR3: TGTGCCAGCAGCGCCACAGGGGTCGGGGCCAACGTCCTGACTTTC.

J is TRBJ2-7 and V is TRBV4-2; TRBD2 matches at 9 bases. V dropped 1 base and J dropped 1; count of bases not matched to a gene: 5. From germline, CDR1 is LGHNA and CDR2 YNFKEQ. There are 16 residues in the CDR3. The CDR3 sequence: CASSQVALAGSYEQYF. DNA for the CDR3: TGTGCCAGCAGCCAAGTAGCACTAGCGGGTTCCTACGAGCAGTACTTC.

This clonotype was recorded many times. The chain carries TRBV30 and TRBJ1-2; D is uncertain. Between the trimmed V and J ends, which lost 0 bases and 1 base, there was a span of 3 bases. Germline loops: CDR1 GTSNPN, CDR2 SVGIG (reference sequence). There are 12 residues in the CDR3. DNA for the CDR3: TGTGCCTGGAGTGTACATAACTATGGCTACACCTTC. This translates into CAWSVHNYGYTF.

The chain has TRBV7-9 and TRBJ2-3; tentative D call: TRBD1 (6 bases). CDR1 is SEHNR and CDR2 is FQNEAQ in the germline V gene (reference sequence). V dropped 3 bases and J dropped 0 bases, with 13 bases sitting between them. This CDR3 comprises 16 residues. Here the CDR3 DNA reads TGTGCCAGCAGCTTCAGTGGGGGCTCTAGCACAGATACGCAGTATTTT. Translation gives CASSFSGGSSTDTQYF.

This clonotype was found many times. The chain combines TRBV20-1 with TRBJ1-1; D unclear. In germline, CDR1 is DFQATT, CDR2 SNEGSKA (reference sequence). V lost 4 bases and J 1 base, leaving 13 bases between the germline ends. CDR3 length: 14 residues. CDR3 sequence (DNA): TGCAGTGCTATAAAACACCCACAGAACACTGAAGCTTTCTTT. This gives the protein CSAIKHPQNTEAFF.

This clonotype has only a few counts. The chain couples TRBV28 to TRBJ2-7; D not certain. The CDR3 spans 13 residues. Germline lookup yields CDR1 MDHEN and CDR2 SYDVKM. Trimming stripped 9 bases from V and 3 bases from J, with 15 bases between. CDR3 residues: CASHRQQNYEQYF. The CDR3 DNA reads as TGTGCCAGTCACAGACAACAAAACTACGAGCAGTACTTC.

To note about this clonotype: Since a much larger clone is just one base distant, this may be a read error. Because the CDR3 is missing its conserved closing phenylalanine or tryptophan, this is likely a read error. The gene calls are TRBV5-1 and TRBJ1-2, with a weak D call TRBD1 (6 bases). The V gene lost 2 bases and the J gene lost 5 bases, with 19 bases spanning the gap. CDR1 SGHRS and CDR2 YFSETQ come from the germline V gene. The length of the CDR3 is 16 residues. CDR3 in amino acids: CASSLLTGEGSYGYTS. The CDR3 DNA reads TGCGCCAGCAGCTTATTGACAGGCGAGGGATCTTATGGCTACACCTCC.

This clonotype was seen repeatedly, ten times or more. The chain employs TRBV28 and TRBJ2-7; the D gene is possibly TRBD1 (6 bases). The germline V gene has CDR1 MDHEN and CDR2 SYDVKM. The V and J ends lost 6 bases and 4 bases respectively, with 16 bases between them. The CDR3 consists of 14 residues. The CDR3: CASSGDRNPYEQYF. The CDR3, as DNA: TGTGCCAGCAGCGGTGACAGGAATCCGTACGAGCAGTACTTC.

J is TRBJ1-5 and V is TRBV19; no firm D call. The germline CDR1 and CDR2 sequences are LNHDA and SQIVND (reference sequence). The V gene lost 4 bases and the J gene lost 3 bases, with 10 bases spanning the gap. The CDR3 extends over 14 amino acids. This CDR3 reads CASSTDTFNQPQHF. The DNA for the CDR3 is TGTGCCAGTAGTACCGATACATTCAATCAGCCCCAGCATTTT.

This clonotype was seen many times. The gene calls are TRBV20-1 and TRBJ2-7; 9 nucleotides agree with TRBD2. The germline V gene has CDR1 DFQATT and CDR2 SNEGSKA (reference sequence). V lost 5 bases to trimming and J lost 5 bases; unmatched junction nucleotides: 7. The CDR3 has 13 residues. DNA for the CDR3: TGCAGTGCTTCGCCTAGCGGGGTCGACGAGCAGTACTTC. Protein product: CSASPSGVDEQYF.

The rearrangement links TRBV29-1 to TRBJ2-5, with a possible D match to TRBD2 (5 bases). From germline, CDR1 is SQVTM and CDR2 ANQGSEA. CDR3 length: 11 residues. V was clipped by 6 bases and J by 5 bases, with 10 bases between them. The chain's CDR3 is CSVVRGETQYF. CDR3 sequence (DNA): TGCAGCGTCGTCCGCGGGGAGACCCAGTACTTC.

This clonotype was seen many times. The genes are TRBV7-8 and TRBJ2-7, with D perhaps TRBD1 (5 bases). The CDR3 has 15 amino acids. In germline, CDR1 is SGHVS, CDR2 FQNEAQ. Trimming took 3 bases from V and 3 from J, leaving 15 bases between them. DNA of the CDR3: TGTGCCAGCAGCTTGGGCCTAAGGGGCCTCTACGAGCAGTACTTC. It encodes CASSLGLRGLYEQYF. The full variable domain, completed using reference TRBV7-8 and TRBJ2-7, is GAGVSQSPRYKVAKRGQDVALRCDPISGHVSLFWYQQALGQGPEFLTYFQNEAQLDKSGLPSDRFFAERPEGSVSTLKIQRTQQEDSAVYLCASSLGLRGLYEQYFGPGTRLTVT.

V gene TRBV4-2 combines with J gene TRBJ2-1; D remains ambiguous. CDR1 and CDR2 from the germline V gene are LGHNA and YNFKEQ. CDR3 length: 15 residues. Trimming removed 8 bases from V and 0 bases from J, with 14 bases in between. The CDR3 protein is CASRPMTVSYNEQFF. In DNA, the CDR3 is TGTGCCAGCCGCCCCATGACCGTCTCCTACAATGAGCAGTTCTTC.

This clonotype has at least ten counts. The rearrangement joins TRBV5-5 to TRBJ2-2, with TRBD2 as a possible D gene (5 bases). The CDR3 runs 15 residues. With 1 base removed from V and 7 bases from J, the gap between germline ends came to 14 bases. CDR1 SGHKS and CDR2 YYEKEE come from the germline V gene (reference sequence). The CDR3 is CASSLSPSTGGELFF. The CDR3 DNA is TGTGCCAGCAGCTTGTCCCCTAGCACGGGCGGGGAGCTGTTTTTT.